These 11 T cell receptor beta chains were sequenced from one sample in a study of a mutant IDH1 vaccine in newly diagnosed glioma. These receptors' targets are unknown. Sequencing was performed with immunoSEQ multiplex PCR; in TCRdb, only in-frame clones are kept and a portion is missing. The data contain roughly 40,000 clones, about 91% of them singletons. The time point denotes: week 23, last vaccination. One vaccine dose held 300 ug of mutant IDH1 20-mer peptide and came with topical imiquimod. The sequenced sample was PBMCs, obtained from a glioma patient whose treatment included an IDH1 peptide vaccine. The source is a man in his fifties or sixties with glioma.

V gene TRBV27 combines with J gene TRBJ2-3, with D tentatively TRBD1 (5 bases). Germline CDR1 reads MNHEY; CDR2 reads SMNVEV (reference sequence). V was pared by 6 bases and J by 6 bases, with 10 bases between. The CDR3 is made up of 12 amino acids. CDR3 bases: TGTGCCAGCAGGTGGGGCGCGGATACGCAGTATTTT. It codes for CASRWGADTQYF.

Only a few counts were recorded for this clone. The DNA for the CDR3 is TGTGCCAGCAGCGAGGGGGGAGGTGGCACAGATACGCAGTATTTT. This translates into CASSEGGGGTDTQYF. This sequence joins TRBV6-4 and TRBJ2-3; the D call may be TRBD1 or TRBD2 (6 bases each). In germline, CDR1 is MRHNA, CDR2 SNTAGT. The CDR3 loop spans 15 amino acids. V dropped 6 bases and J dropped 1 base, with 14 bases sitting between them.

This clone was observed once. The V and J genes are TRBV6-1 and TRBJ2-7; D possibly corresponds to TRBD2 (5 bases). The CDR3 contains 14 residues. Germline V gives CDR1 MNHNS, CDR2 SASEGT. V gave up 1 base and J gave up 3 bases, with 10 bases separating them. In DNA, the CDR3 is TGTGCCAGCAGTGAAGTTGGACTCTACTACGAGCAGTACTTC. The encoded protein is CASSEVGLYYEQYF.

A single count supports this clone. Its ends do not fully match the called genes, so a read error is possible. The V and J genes are TRBV4-3 and TRBJ2-2; a weak D match, TRBD1 (5 bases). The CDR3 is 17 residues long. CDR1 LGHNA and CDR2 YSLEER come from the germline V gene. The DNA for the CDR3 is TGCGCCAGCAGGCAAGCCCCCAGGGATTCGGGCACCGGGGAGCTGTTTTTT. Its translation: CASRQAPRDSGTGELFF.

CDR3 amino acids: CASSNQGGYGYTF. For the CDR3, the DNA is TGTGCCAGCAGCAACCAGGGAGGCTATGGCTACACCTTC. This chain uses TRBV5-4 with TRBJ1-2, with D possibly matching TRBD1 (5 bases). The CDR3 extends over 13 amino acids. Trimming shortened V by 4 bases and J by 4 bases, and 11 bases separated the two germline ends. Per the germline V gene, CDR1 is SGHNT and CDR2 is YYREEE (reference sequence).

The chain couples TRBV5-6 to TRBJ1-3; D perhaps matches TRBD1 (5 bases). Per germline, CDR1 SGHDT and CDR2 YYEEEE. This CDR3 has 15 residues. V lost 1 base and J 4 bases, leaving 12 bases between the germline ends. The CDR3 sequence: CASSLKGLGGNTIYF. The CDR3 region has the DNA TGTGCCAGCAGCTTGAAGGGGCTTGGCGGAAACACCATATATTTT.

The chain uses TRBV29-1 and TRBJ1-2; D uncertain. Trimming pared 7 bases from V and 0 bases from J, leaving 12 bases between. The CDR3 consists of 13 residues. Germline V CDR1 and CDR2: SQVTM, ANQGSEA. CDR3 in DNA: TGCAGCGCTCTACATGGGACTAACTATGGCTACACCTTC. This encodes CSALHGTNYGYTF.

This clone occurred once. The identical CDR3 is also encoded by other nucleotide sequences in the sample. V is TRBV19 and J is TRBJ1-5; D is perhaps TRBD1 (5 bases). Germline V gene sequence: CDR1 LNHDA, CDR2 SQIVND (reference sequence). The CDR3 runs to 12 residues. The V and J ends lost 2 bases and 6 bases respectively, with 5 bases between them. The CDR3 sequence is CASSIRGQPQHF. CDR3 nucleotides: TGTGCCAGTAGTATAAGGGGTCAGCCCCAGCATTTT.

The chain has TRBV5-6 and TRBJ2-7; 14 bases match TRBD2. CDR1 is SGHDT, CDR2 YYEEEE, per germline. The CDR3 contains 14 residues. The V segment lost 4 bases and the J segment 4 bases; nucleotides outside the gene matches: 1. The CDR3 nucleotides read TGTGCCAGCAGCCGGACTAGCGGGGGGTACGAGCAGTACTTC. Translating gives CASSRTSGGYEQYF.

This clone was recorded a few times. The rearrangement uses TRBV5-4 and TRBJ2-5; TRBD2 is a possible D gene (5 bases). Germline V gene lookup returns CDR1 SGHNT and CDR2 YYREEE (reference sequence). The CDR3 covers 15 residues. V lost 1 base and J 4 bases, leaving 14 bases between the germline ends. CDR3 DNA sequence: TGTGCCAGCAGCTTGCGCGGGTCTTGGATAGAGACCCAGTACTTC. As protein: CASSLRGSWIETQYF.

The chain joins TRBV5-1 to TRBJ2-4; D may be TRBD2 (6 bases). The germline V gene has CDR1 SGHRS and CDR2 YFSETQ. The V gene lost 1 base and the J gene lost 6 bases, with 17 bases spanning the gap. The CDR3 contains 16 residues. CDR3 sequence reads: CASSLRSGEGLNIQYF. In nucleotides, the CDR3 is TGCGCCAGCAGCTTGCGTTCTGGTGAGGGACTAAACATTCAGTACTTC.